This TCR beta chain was sequenced in a study of T cell repertoires in cytomegalovirus infection. Overall study context: Public TCR beta signature analysis indicated the presence of both CMV infection and matching HLA type. The study's findings and limits: There were HLA-C-restricted CMV-specific TCR beta clonotypes dominating the ex vivo response. The cumulative frequency of public TCR beta families distinguished individuals who carried CMV together with the relevant HLA.

V was pared by 3 bases and J by 2 bases, with 11 bases between. The CDR3 contains 14 residues. CDR1 is SNHLY and CDR2 is FYNNEI in the germline V gene. From the reads, TCRdb called clonotypes with MiXCR, one entry per CDR3 protein. The table records about 310,000 distinct CDR3 sequences, approximately 8.9% of them present only once. This clonotype turned up a few times. Its antigen is unknown. The clonotype originates from a human donor in good health (CMV status not recorded). Some clones in this sample may be carry-over from other donors' samples. The sequencing input was PBMCs. The chain carries TRBV2 and TRBJ2-7, with D possibly matching TRBD1 (6 bases). DNA of the CDR3: TGTGCCAGCAGTGATGTAGCAGGGGCCTACGAGCAGTACGTC. It specifies CASSDVAGAYEQYV.